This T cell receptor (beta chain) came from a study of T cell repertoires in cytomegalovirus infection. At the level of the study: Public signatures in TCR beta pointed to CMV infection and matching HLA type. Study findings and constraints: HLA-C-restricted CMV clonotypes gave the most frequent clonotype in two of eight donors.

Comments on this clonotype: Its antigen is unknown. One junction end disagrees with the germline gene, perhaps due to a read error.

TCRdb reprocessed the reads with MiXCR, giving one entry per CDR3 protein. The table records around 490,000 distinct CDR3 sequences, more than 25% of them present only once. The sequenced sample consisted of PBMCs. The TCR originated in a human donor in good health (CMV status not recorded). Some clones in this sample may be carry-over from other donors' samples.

The CDR3 region is CTSRLSGTLNEQFF. For the CDR3, the DNA is TGTACCAGCAGGCTTTCCGGGACGCTCAATGAGCAGTTCTTC. V gene TRBV12-3 or TRBV12-4 combines with J gene TRBJ2-1; the D gene could be TRBD1 or TRBD2 (5 bases each). This CDR3 spans 14 amino acids.